These 18 T cell receptor beta chains originate from one sample sequenced in a study of cytomegalovirus exposure and HLA in healthy donors. Use of 60 Vbeta and 13 Jbeta primers characterized the PCR. Repertoires were generated with immunoSEQ multiplex PCR, while TCRdb's copy carries only in-frame clones and drops some. The sample holds 180,000 or so clones, roughly 80% seen once. The sequencing sample was made of PBMCs. These receptors were obtained from a woman between 18 and 29 years old in good health and CMV-seropositive.

The chain combines TRBV29-1 with TRBJ1-2; possibly TRBD1 for D (6 bases). V shed 8 bases and J shed 1 base, with 11 bases lying between them. CDR3 length: 12 amino acids. The germline gives CDR1 SQVTM, CDR2 ANQGSEA. The CDR3 loop is CSSHRVNYGYTF. CDR3 DNA sequence: TGCAGCTCACACAGGGTTAACTATGGCTACACCTTC.

About this clone: This specimen includes other DNA sequences encoding the same CDR3. J is TRBJ1-2 and V is TRBV28, with D uncertain. With 8 bases removed from V and 4 bases from J, the gap between germline ends came to 20 bases. The germline gives CDR1 MDHEN, CDR2 SYDVKM. This CDR3 comprises 15 residues. CDR3 protein: CASGRVGSSTYGYTF. In DNA form, the CDR3 reads TGTGCCAGCGGGCGGGTCGGCAGCAGTACCTATGGCTACACCTTC.

V gene TRBV14 combines with J gene TRBJ1-6; the D is unclear. This CDR3 has 15 amino acids. Germline V lookup: CDR1 SGHDN, CDR2 FVKESK. V shed 1 base and J shed 3 bases, with 7 bases lying between them. CDR3 in amino acids: CASSQGRSYNSPLHF. The CDR3 coding sequence is TGTGCCAGCAGCCAAGGACGGAGCTATAATTCACCCCTCCACTTT.

The J gene is TRBJ1-3, the V gene TRBV5-1; no reliable D call. The CDR3 is made up of 16 amino acids. V lost 2 bases to trimming and J lost 3 bases, with 15 bases between them. In germline, CDR1 is SGHRS, CDR2 YFSETQ. The CDR3 bases are TGCGCCAGCAGCTTTGCTCCACCGGGTGGTGGAAACACCATATATTTT. Translated, it gives CASSFAPPGGGNTIYF.

This chain joins TRBV10-3 and TRBJ1-1, with D possibly being TRBD1 (6 bases). V gave up 8 bases and J gave up 7 bases, with 14 bases separating them. The CDR3 length is 12 residues. The germline CDR1 and CDR2 sequences are ENHRY and SYGVKD. The CDR3 spells CAIGLGGHEAFF. In DNA form, the CDR3 reads TGTGCCATCGGGCTGGGGGGGCATGAAGCTTTCTTT.

V is TRBV5-3 and J is TRBJ2-7, with TRBD1 identical over 11 bases. TRBV5-3 is assigned to the ORF class and has an uncertain function. This CDR3 has 21 amino acids. The J segment lost 2 bases and the V segment lost 4 bases, leaving 23 bases of the junction unmatched. The CDR3 nucleotides read TGTGCCAGAAGCCTGCCTCTGCCTTTTGGGACAGGGGGATTCTTTACCTACGAGCAGTACTTC. Translating gives CARSLPLPFGTGGFFTYEQYF.

The chain employs TRBV6-1 and TRBJ1-3; the D is unclear. The length of the CDR3 is 13 residues. V was clipped by 6 bases and J by 0 bases, with 6 bases between them. Germline V CDR1 and CDR2: MNHNS, SASEGT. The CDR3, as DNA: TGTGCCAGCAGCATTAGCTCTGGAAACACCATATATTTT. Its translation is CASSISSGNTIYF.

The chain carries TRBV28 and TRBJ1-2; D call uncertain. Germline lookup yields CDR1 MDHEN and CDR2 SYDVKM. This CDR3 region has 13 residues. Trimming took 7 bases from V and 3 from J, leaving 12 bases between them. CDR3 nucleotides: TGTGCCAGCACAATCAACGAGGACTATGGCTACACCTTC. It translates to CASTINEDYGYTF.

CDR3 amino acids: CASSLDRGPYTGELFF. The CDR3 nucleotides are TGTGCCAGCAGCTTAGACAGGGGGCCATACACCGGGGAGCTGTTTTTT. The J gene is TRBJ2-2, the V gene TRBV7-9, with TRBD1 identical over 9 bases. The junction had 3 bases not matched to a gene; V was cut back by 1 base and J by 3 bases. Germline V gives CDR1 SEHNR, CDR2 FQNEAQ (reference sequence). This CDR3 region has 16 residues.

The J gene is TRBJ2-5, the V gene TRBV30, with TRBD2 matching over 13 bases. The germline V gene encodes CDR1 GTSNPN and CDR2 SVGIG (reference sequence). The CDR3 has 15 residues. Unmatched junction bases numbered 8, after V lost 5 bases and J lost 5 bases. The CDR3 is CAWDVRLAGGETQYF. The CDR3 DNA reads as TGTGCCTGGGACGTTAGACTAGCGGGGGGCGAGACCCAGTACTTC.

DNA for the CDR3: TGCAGCGCCAGACAGAATAGCAATCAGCCCCAGCATTTT. Its translation: CSARQNSNQPQHF. The genes are TRBV29-1 and TRBJ1-5; TRBD1 is a possible D gene (5 bases). V dropped 7 bases and J dropped 0 bases, with 10 bases sitting between them. The CDR3 is 13 residues long. Germline CDR1 and CDR2: SQVTM and ANQGSEA.

The chain links TRBV29-1 to TRBJ2-5, with 8 bases matching TRBD1. V was clipped by 3 bases and J by 5 bases; unmatched bases: 8. Looked up from germline, CDR1 is SQVTM and CDR2 is ANQGSEA. This CDR3 comprises 14 residues. CDR3 sequence: CSVDRTGKAETQYF. The CDR3 DNA reads as TGCAGCGTTGACAGGACAGGGAAGGCGGAGACCCAGTACTTC.

The chain has TRBV9 and TRBJ2-5; unclear D gene. Trimming shortened V by 4 bases and J by 5 bases, and 15 bases separated the two germline ends. CDR1 and CDR2 from the germline V gene are SGDLS and YYNGEE. The CDR3 runs to 14 residues. DNA for the CDR3: TGTGCCAGCAGCCCGCTCGGTTCGGAGGAGACCCAGTACTTC. The encoded protein is CASSPLGSEETQYF.

In this sample, this clone turned up once. This rearrangement joins TRBV6-6 to TRBJ2-2; unclear D gene. The germline CDR1 and CDR2 sequences are MNHNY and SVGAGI (reference sequence). The CDR3 extends over 12 amino acids. Trimming removed 8 bases at V and 3 bases at J, with 7 bases between. The CDR3 nucleotides read TGTGCCAGCGAGGTCTACACCGGGGAGCTGTTTTTT. The encoded protein is CASEVYTGELFF.

The DNA for the CDR3 is TGTGCCACCCTCGAACAGCCTTTTAGCAATCAGCCCCAGCATTTT. This gives the protein CATLEQPFSNQPQHF. The J gene is TRBJ1-5, the V gene TRBV7-3; D remains unclear. Deletions cut 10 bases from V and 0 bases from J, with 16 bases between. CDR1 is SGHTA and CDR2 is FQGTGA in the germline V gene. The CDR3 spans 15 residues.

The chain is built from TRBV7-9 and TRBJ2-1; 9 nucleotides line up with TRBD2. Germline CDR1 and CDR2: SEHNR and FQNEAQ (reference sequence). J lost 3 bases, V lost 3 bases, and 3 bases had no gene match. The CDR3 extends over 15 amino acids. CDR3 bases: TGTGCCAGCAGCTTGGTAGCGGGGGTCTACAATGAGCAGTTCTTC. This translates into CASSLVAGVYNEQFF.

Concerning this clone: Other DNA sequences in this sample translate to the same CDR3. The J gene is TRBJ2-7, the V gene TRBV28, with 9 positions matching TRBD1. CDR1 is MDHEN, CDR2 SYDVKM, per germline. Germline trimming cut 2 bases from V and 3 bases from J; bases unmatched to any gene: 5. This CDR3 region has 15 residues. CDR3 bases: TGTGCCAGCAGTTTAGCGGGGACAGGGATCTACGAGCAGTACTTC. Residues: CASSLAGTGIYEQYF.

The chain recombines TRBV5-4 with TRBJ2-5; 16 bases are shared with TRBD2. V dropped 4 bases and J dropped 7; count of bases not matched to a gene: 7. The CDR3 is made up of 16 amino acids. In germline, CDR1 is SGHNT, CDR2 YYREEE (reference sequence). The CDR3 nucleotides are TGTGCCAGCAGCCCCGGGACTAGCGGGGGGGCGGGGACCCAGTACTTC. It yields the protein CASSPGTSGGAGTQYF.